Listed here are 23 T cell receptor beta chains from one sample, sequenced in a study of T cells in Graves' hyperthyroidism and ophthalmopathy. The investigators amplified TCR beta CDR3 regions from RNA transcripts. In the first-round RT-PCR of the TCR CDR3, the HTBI primer set was used. In TCRdb, the multiplex PCR reads were re-called with MiXCR into one record per CDR3 protein. The sample holds roughly 360,000 distinct CDR3 sequences; approximately 13% are singletons and the top ten take less than 25%. Input material: blood. The origin of the receptors is a man aged 25-40 years with Graves' hyperthyroidism that later progressed to Graves' ophthalmopathy.

This chain links TRBV5-5 with TRBJ1-5, with 7 bases fitting TRBD1. The CDR3 has 16 residues. Germline lookup yields CDR1 SGHKS and CDR2 YYEKEE (reference sequence). V lost 0 bases to trimming and J lost 5 bases; unmatched junction nucleotides: 8. Here the CDR3 reads CASSLEGSDRYQPQHF. CDR3 bases: TGTGCCAGCAGCTTGGAGGGCTCGGACAGGTATCAGCCCCAGCATTTT.

A word on this clonotype: This sequence may be a read error, since a much larger clone differs from it by one base. The chain employs TRBV5-1 and TRBJ1-2, with a possible D match to TRBD1 (5 bases). The CDR3 consists of 13 residues. CDR1 is SGHRS and CDR2 is YFSETQ in the germline V gene. CDR3 coding DNA: TGCGCCAGCAGCCAACAGGCTGCCTATGGCTTCACCTTC. Translating it yields CASSQQAAYGFTF.

This clonotype appeared a few times. The V call is TRBV27, the J call TRBJ1-6, with D unresolved. In germline, CDR1 is MNHEY, CDR2 SMNVEV (reference sequence). The CDR3 runs to 16 residues. V lost 4 bases and J lost 5, with 15 bases in between. DNA of the CDR3: TGTGCCAGCAGTTCTCCCCCCTACCGGGATAATTCACCCCTCCACTTT. This translates into CASSSPPYRDNSPLHF.

In its sample, this clonotype was seen many times. This chain links TRBV11-2 with TRBJ1-5; no firm D call. The V and J ends lost 8 bases and 5 bases respectively, with 16 bases between them. Germline lookup yields CDR1 SGHAT and CDR2 FQNNGV. This CDR3 spans 14 amino acids. The CDR3 DNA reads TGTGCCAGCGTACTACATTTGAAGTATCAGCCCCAGCATTTT. Encoded protein: CASVLHLKYQPQHF.

V is TRBV6-1 and J is TRBJ1-6, with a weak D call TRBD1 (5 bases). The CDR3 runs to 10 residues. The V gene lost 11 bases and the J gene lost 11 bases, with 10 bases spanning the gap. Germline-derived CDR1 and CDR2 are MNHNS and SASEGT. CDR3 region: CAEGRPPLHF. CDR3 nucleotides: TGTGCCGAGGGGAGGCCACCCCTCCACTTT.

The chain combines TRBV29-1 with TRBJ1-4, with TRBD1 matching over 8 bases. Germline V gene data show CDR1 as SQVTM and CDR2 as ANQGSEA. The CDR3 contains 17 residues. J lost 6 bases, V lost 7 bases, and 19 bases had no gene match. CDR3 bases: TGCAGCGCTACCAACCGACAGGGGATAGGGGGTGATGAAAAACTGTTTTTT. Translation gives CSATNRQGIGGDEKLFF.

CDR3 protein: CASSFRDGEPVELFF. CDR3 in DNA: TGCGCCAGCAGCTTCCGGGACGGAGAACCGGTGGAGCTGTTTTTT. The chain employs TRBV5-1 and TRBJ2-2, with D perhaps assigned TRBD1 or TRBD2 (5 bases each). V was trimmed by 2 bases and J by 10 bases, leaving 18 bases between them. In germline, CDR1 is SGHRS, CDR2 YFSETQ. The CDR3 runs 15 residues.

This clonotype was detected ten times or more. This sequence joins TRBV3-1 and TRBJ1-1; possible D gene TRBD1, 5 bases. The CDR3 loop spans 13 amino acids. Germline V gene lookup returns CDR1 LGHDT and CDR2 YNNKEL (reference sequence). V lost 2 bases and J 4 bases, leaving 8 bases between the germline ends. The CDR3 loop reads CASSQMGVTEAFF. As DNA, the CDR3 is TGTGCCAGCAGCCAAATGGGGGTCACTGAAGCTTTCTTT.

In its sample, this clonotype was seen a few times. V is TRBV4-1 and J is TRBJ2-7, with D tentatively TRBD1 (5 bases). CDR3 length: 18 amino acids. V was trimmed by 1 base and J by 3 bases, leaving 22 bases between them. Germline CDR1 MGHRA, CDR2 YSYEKL. CDR3 loop: CASSQASLTEWGYYEQYF. CDR3 nucleotide sequence: TGCGCCAGCAGCCAAGCCTCGTTGACGGAGTGGGGCTACTACGAGCAGTACTTC.

In its sample, this clonotype was seen a few times. The rearrangement links TRBV3-1 to TRBJ2-7; D not certain. The CDR3 contains 14 residues. Germline V gene lookup returns CDR1 LGHDT and CDR2 YNNKEL (reference sequence). V was cut by 0 bases and J by 7 bases, with 13 bases left in between. Here the CDR3 reads CASSQDKNPREQYF. In DNA, the CDR3 is TGTGCCAGCAGCCAAGATAAAAATCCTCGGGAGCAGTACTTC.

In this sample, this clonotype turned up many times. This chain connects TRBV2 to TRBJ1-1; no reliable D call. Germline V CDR1 and CDR2: SNHLY, FYNNEI. V gave up 1 base and J gave up 5 bases, with 11 bases separating them. The CDR3 has 14 amino acids. CDR3 sequence: CASSEGDLGTEAFF. Here the CDR3 DNA reads TGTGCCAGCAGTGAAGGCGACCTCGGAACTGAAGCTTTCTTT. The complete variable domain, with remaining parts taken from reference TRBV2 and TRBJ1-1, reads EPEVTQTPSHQVTQMGQEVILRCVPISNHLYFYWYRQILGQKVEFLVSFYNNEISEKSEIFDDQFSVERPDGSNFTLKIRSTKLEDSAMYFCASSEGDLGTEAFFGQGTRLTVV.

This clonotype was seen ten or more times. The J gene is TRBJ1-4, the V gene TRBV6-1; 8 bases are shared with TRBD1. Unmatched junction bases numbered 7, after V lost 5 bases and J lost 5 bases. Germline V gene lookup returns CDR1 MNHNS and CDR2 SASEGT. The CDR3 contains 15 residues. The CDR3, as DNA: TGTGCCAGCAGTCGTCTTGACAGGGGAAATGAAAAACTGTTTTTT. Translated: CASSRLDRGNEKLFF.

In regard to this clonotype: A much larger clone lies a single base off, so this may be a read error. CDR3 sequence reads: CASSPGTSGSTDTRYF. Here the CDR3 DNA reads TGTGCCAGCAGCCCCGGGACTAGCGGAAGCACAGATACGCGGTATTTT. V is TRBV5-8 and J is TRBJ2-3, with 11 bases aligning to TRBD2. Germline V lookup: CDR1 SGHTS, CDR2 YDEGEE. The CDR3 has 16 amino acids.

The sample holds a few counts of this clonotype. The V call is TRBV4-1, the J call TRBJ1-4; D perhaps matches TRBD1 (6 bases). This CDR3 has 13 amino acids. Trimming removed 11 bases from V and 3 bases from J, with 13 bases in between. Germline loops: CDR1 MGHRA, CDR2 YSYEKL. This CDR3 is CAVLGAANEKLFF. CDR3 in DNA: TGCGCCGTCCTGGGGGCAGCTAATGAAAAACTGTTTTTT.

The genes are TRBV6-1 and TRBJ1-4; D gene ambiguous. CDR1 is MNHNS and CDR2 is SASEGT in the germline V gene. The V and J ends lost 1 base and 10 bases respectively, with 10 bases between them. This CDR3 is built from 13 residues. CDR3 nucleotide sequence: TGTGCCAGCAGTGAAGGGGTAGAAAGAAAACTGTTTTTT. Encoded protein: CASSEGVERKLFF.

This sequence joins TRBV2 and TRBJ2-1; possible D gene TRBD1, 6 bases. CDR1 and CDR2 (germline): SNHLY, FYNNEI. V lost 6 bases to trimming and J lost 7 bases, with 13 bases between them. This CDR3 has 13 amino acids. CDR3 sequence reads: CASRDDRTNEQFF. CDR3 nucleotides: TGTGCCAGCAGGGATGACAGGACGAATGAGCAGTTCTTC.

This clonotype was observed at least ten times. The V and J genes are TRBV12-3 or TRBV12-4 and TRBJ2-3, with 11 bases lining up with TRBD2. V lost 5 bases, J lost 4 bases, and 17 bases stayed unmatched. The CDR3 runs 19 residues. CDR3 bases: TGTGCCAGCAGTCTCCGAACTAGCGGGGGCCTTTCTCGCCCAGATACGCAGTATTTT. Encoded protein: CASSLRTSGGLSRPDTQYF.

This clonotype was detected only once. The J gene is TRBJ2-1, the V gene TRBV19; 9 nucleotides line up with TRBD1. J gave up 5 bases and V 2 bases, and 7 bases lay outside the gene matches. This CDR3 is 16 amino acids long. CDR1 and CDR2 from the germline V gene are LNHDA and SQIVND (reference sequence). The chain's CDR3 is CASSIMGQGFDNEQFF. CDR3 in DNA: TGTGCCAGTAGTATAATGGGACAGGGTTTCGACAATGAGCAGTTCTTC. Based on the CDR3 plus reference TRBV19 and TRBJ2-1, the full variable domain is DGGITQSPKYLFRKEGQNVTLSCEQNLNHDAMYWYRQDPGQGLRLIYYSQIVNDFQKGDIAEGYSVSREKKESFPLTVTSAQKNPTAFYLCASSIMGQGFDNEQFFGPGTRLTVL.

This clonotype came up many times. This sequence joins TRBV5-1 and TRBJ1-3; D gene ambiguous. Germline V gene data show CDR1 as SGHRS and CDR2 as YFSETQ. Trimming removed 0 bases from V and 5 bases from J, with 12 bases in between. CDR3 length equals 15 residues. The CDR3 DNA sequence: TGCGCCAGCAGCTTGGGAGGAGCGGACCGAAACACCATATATTTT. It encodes CASSLGGADRNTIYF.

The genes are TRBV20-1 and TRBJ1-5; D is uncertain. In germline, CDR1 is DFQATT, CDR2 SNEGSKA (reference sequence). This CDR3 has 12 amino acids. Trimming cost V 6 bases and J 3 bases, with 9 bases left between them. The DNA of the CDR3 is TGCAGTGCCACCACCAACAATCAGCCCCAGCATTTT. Translated: CSATTNNQPQHF.

As for this clonotype: Germline is not matched at one junction end, which may reflect a read error. The rearrangement joins TRBV5-5 to TRBJ2-1; 7 bases line up with TRBD1. The CDR3 has 15 amino acids. Looked up from germline, CDR1 is SGHKS and CDR2 is YYEKEE (reference sequence). The DNA of the CDR3 is TGTGTCAGCAGCTTCTCATCGACAGGGTTCAATGAGCAGTTCTTC. It specifies CVSSFSSTGFNEQFF.

The chain is built from TRBV9 and TRBJ1-2; no reliable D call. V dropped 4 bases and J dropped 4 bases, with 14 bases sitting between them. Looked up from germline, CDR1 is SGDLS and CDR2 is YYNGEE. The CDR3 covers 14 residues. The CDR3 DNA sequence: TGTGCCAGCAGCCCTCGCCCATACGGCTATGGCTACACCTTC. Translating gives CASSPRPYGYGYTF.

This clonotype was detected many times. The chain uses TRBV4-1 and TRBJ2-7; TRBD2 matches 8 bases. Germline V gene lookup returns CDR1 MGHRA and CDR2 YSYEKL. The V segment lost 2 bases and the J segment 4 bases; nucleotides outside the gene matches: 1. The CDR3 has 13 amino acids. The CDR3 nucleotides read TGCGCCAGCAGCCAACCGGGAGGGTACGAGCAGTACTTC. This gives the protein CASSQPGGYEQYF.